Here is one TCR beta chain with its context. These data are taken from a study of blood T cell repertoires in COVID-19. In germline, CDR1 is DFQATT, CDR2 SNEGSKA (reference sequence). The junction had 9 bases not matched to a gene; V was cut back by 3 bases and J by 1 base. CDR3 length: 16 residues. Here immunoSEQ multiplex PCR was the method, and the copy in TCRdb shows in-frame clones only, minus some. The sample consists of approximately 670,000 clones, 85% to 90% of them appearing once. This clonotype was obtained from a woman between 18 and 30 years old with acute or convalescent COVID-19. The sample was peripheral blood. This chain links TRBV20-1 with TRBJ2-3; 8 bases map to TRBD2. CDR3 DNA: TGCAGTGCTAGTGTGTTCGGGAGGGGGGGCACAGATACGCAGTATTTT. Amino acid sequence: CSASVFGRGGTDTQYF.